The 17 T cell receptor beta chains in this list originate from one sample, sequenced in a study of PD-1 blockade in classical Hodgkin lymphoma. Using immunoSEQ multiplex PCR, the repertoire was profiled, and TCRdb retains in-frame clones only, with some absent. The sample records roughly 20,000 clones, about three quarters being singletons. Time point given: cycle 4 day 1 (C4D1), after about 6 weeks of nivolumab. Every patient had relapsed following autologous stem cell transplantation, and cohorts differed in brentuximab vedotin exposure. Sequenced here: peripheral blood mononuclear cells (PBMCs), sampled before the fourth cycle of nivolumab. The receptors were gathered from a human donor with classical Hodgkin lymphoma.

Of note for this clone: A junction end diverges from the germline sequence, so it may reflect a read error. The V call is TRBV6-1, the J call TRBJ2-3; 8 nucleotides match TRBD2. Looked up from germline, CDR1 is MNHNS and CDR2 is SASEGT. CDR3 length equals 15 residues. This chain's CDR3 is CASREGLANTDTQYF. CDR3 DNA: TGTGCCAGCAGAGAAGGACTAGCAAACACAGATACGCAGTATTTT.

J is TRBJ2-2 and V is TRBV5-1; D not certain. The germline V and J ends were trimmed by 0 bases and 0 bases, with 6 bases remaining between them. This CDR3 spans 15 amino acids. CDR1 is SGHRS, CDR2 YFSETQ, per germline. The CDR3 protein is CASSLVPANTGELFF. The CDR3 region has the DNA TGCGCCAGCAGCTTGGTCCCAGCGAACACCGGGGAGCTGTTTTTT.

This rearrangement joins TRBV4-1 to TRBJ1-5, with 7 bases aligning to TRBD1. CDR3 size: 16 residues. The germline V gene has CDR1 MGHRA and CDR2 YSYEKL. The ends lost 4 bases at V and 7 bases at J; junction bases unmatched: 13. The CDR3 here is CASSPTETGSGQPQHF. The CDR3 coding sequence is TGCGCCAGCAGCCCGACAGAGACAGGGTCCGGGCAGCCCCAGCATTTT.

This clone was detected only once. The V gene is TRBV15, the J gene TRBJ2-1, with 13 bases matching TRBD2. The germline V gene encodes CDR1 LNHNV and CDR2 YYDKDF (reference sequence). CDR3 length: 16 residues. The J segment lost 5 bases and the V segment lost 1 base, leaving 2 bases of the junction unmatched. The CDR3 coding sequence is TGTGCCACCAGCAGAGCGGGACTAGCGGGAAACAATGAGCAGTTCTTC. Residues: CATSRAGLAGNNEQFF. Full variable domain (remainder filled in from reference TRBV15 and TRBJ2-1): DAMVIQNPRYQVTQFGKPVTLSCSQTLNHNVMYWYQQKSSQAPKLLFHYYDKDFNNEADTPDNFQSRRPNTSFCFLDIRSPGLGDTAMYLCATSRAGLAGNNEQFFGPGTRLTVL.

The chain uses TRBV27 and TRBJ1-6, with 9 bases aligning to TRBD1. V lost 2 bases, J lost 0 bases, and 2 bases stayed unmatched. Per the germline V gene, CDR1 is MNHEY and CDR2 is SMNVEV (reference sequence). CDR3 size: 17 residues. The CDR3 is CASSLGTGNSYNSPLHF. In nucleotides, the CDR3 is TGTGCCAGCAGTTTAGGGACAGGGAACTCCTATAATTCACCCCTCCACTTT.

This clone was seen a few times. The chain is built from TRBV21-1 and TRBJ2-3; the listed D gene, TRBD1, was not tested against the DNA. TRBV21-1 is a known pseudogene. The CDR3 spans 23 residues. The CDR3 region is CASSKYCGRGPLTGSSDTDTQYF. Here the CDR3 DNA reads TGTGCCAGCAGCAAATATTGCGGCAGGGGGCCACTAACCGGGAGTTCTGACACAGATACGCAGTATTTT.

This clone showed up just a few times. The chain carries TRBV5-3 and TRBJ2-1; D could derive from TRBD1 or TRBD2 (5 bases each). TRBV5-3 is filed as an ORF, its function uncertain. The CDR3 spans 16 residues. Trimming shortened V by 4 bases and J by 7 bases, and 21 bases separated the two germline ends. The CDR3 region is CARSPRQTEGSNEQFF. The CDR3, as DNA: TGTGCCAGAAGCCCGAGACAGACTGAGGGAAGTAATGAGCAGTTCTTC.

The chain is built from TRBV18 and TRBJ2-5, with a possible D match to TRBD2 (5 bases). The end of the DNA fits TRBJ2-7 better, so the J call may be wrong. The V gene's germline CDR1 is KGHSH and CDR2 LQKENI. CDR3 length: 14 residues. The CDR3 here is CASSPPEESYEQYF. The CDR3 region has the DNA TGTGCCAGCTCACCACCGGAGGAATCCTACGAGCAGTACTTC.

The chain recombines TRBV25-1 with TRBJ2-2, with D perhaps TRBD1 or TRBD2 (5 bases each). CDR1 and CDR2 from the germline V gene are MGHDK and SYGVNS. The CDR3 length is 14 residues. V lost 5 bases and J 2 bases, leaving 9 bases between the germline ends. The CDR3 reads CASSMGDNTGELFF. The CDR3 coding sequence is TGTGCCAGCAGTATGGGGGATAACACCGGGGAGCTGTTTTTT.

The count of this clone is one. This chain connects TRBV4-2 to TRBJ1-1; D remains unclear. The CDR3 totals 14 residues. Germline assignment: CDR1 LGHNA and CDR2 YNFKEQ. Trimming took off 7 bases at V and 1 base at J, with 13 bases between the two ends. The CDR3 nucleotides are TGTGCCAGCAACACCGTCGACGGGAACACTGAAGCTTTCTTT. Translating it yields CASNTVDGNTEAFF.

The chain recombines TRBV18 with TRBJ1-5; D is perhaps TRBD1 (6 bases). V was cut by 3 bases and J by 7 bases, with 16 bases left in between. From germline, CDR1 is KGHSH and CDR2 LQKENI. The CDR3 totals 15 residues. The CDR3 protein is CASSPDRGVGQPQHF. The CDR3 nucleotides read TGTGCCAGCTCACCGGATAGGGGGGTCGGGCAGCCCCAGCATTTT.

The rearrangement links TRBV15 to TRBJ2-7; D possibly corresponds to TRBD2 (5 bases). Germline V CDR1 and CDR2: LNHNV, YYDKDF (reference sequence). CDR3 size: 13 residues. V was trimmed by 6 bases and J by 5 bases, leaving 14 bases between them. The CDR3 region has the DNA TGTGCCACCAGTACCCCGGGGAGAAACGAGCAGTACTTC. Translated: CATSTPGRNEQYF.

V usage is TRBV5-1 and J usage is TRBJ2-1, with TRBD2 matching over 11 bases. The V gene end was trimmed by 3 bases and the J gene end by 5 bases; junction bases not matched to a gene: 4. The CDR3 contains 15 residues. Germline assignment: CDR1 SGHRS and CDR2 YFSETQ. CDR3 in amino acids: CASSWTSGSDNEQFF. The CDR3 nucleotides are TGCGCCAGCAGCTGGACTAGCGGGTCCGACAATGAGCAGTTCTTC.

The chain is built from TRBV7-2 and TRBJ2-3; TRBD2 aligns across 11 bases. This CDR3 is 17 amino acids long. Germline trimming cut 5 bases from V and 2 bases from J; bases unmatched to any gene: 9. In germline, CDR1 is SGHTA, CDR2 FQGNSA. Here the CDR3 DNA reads TGTGCCAGCAGCCGTTCTTTAGCGGGGGGGACCACAGATACGCAGTATTTT. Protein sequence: CASSRSLAGGTTDTQYF.

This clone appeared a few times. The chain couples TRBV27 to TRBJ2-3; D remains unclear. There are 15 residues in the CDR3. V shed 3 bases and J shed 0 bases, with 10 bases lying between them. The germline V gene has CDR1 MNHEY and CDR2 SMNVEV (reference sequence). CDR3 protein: CASSFSPRSTDTQYF. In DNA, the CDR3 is TGTGCCAGCAGTTTCTCGCCTCGCAGCACAGATACGCAGTATTTT.

Here the CDR3 reads CASMRDSGANVLTF. The CDR3 DNA is TGTGCCAGCATGAGGGACTCCGGGGCCAACGTCCTGACTTTC. This rearrangement joins TRBV6-1 to TRBJ2-6; possibly TRBD2 for D (6 bases). Germline V gene data show CDR1 as MNHNS and CDR2 as SASEGT. The CDR3 length is 14 residues. Deletions cut 7 bases from V and 4 bases from J, with 11 bases between.

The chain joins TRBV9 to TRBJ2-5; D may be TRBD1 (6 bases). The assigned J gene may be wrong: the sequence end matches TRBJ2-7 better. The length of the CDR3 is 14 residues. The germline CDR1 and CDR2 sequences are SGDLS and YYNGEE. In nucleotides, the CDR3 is TGTGCCAGCAGCGTAGGACAGGCCTCCTACGAGCAGTACTTC. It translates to CASSVGQASYEQYF.